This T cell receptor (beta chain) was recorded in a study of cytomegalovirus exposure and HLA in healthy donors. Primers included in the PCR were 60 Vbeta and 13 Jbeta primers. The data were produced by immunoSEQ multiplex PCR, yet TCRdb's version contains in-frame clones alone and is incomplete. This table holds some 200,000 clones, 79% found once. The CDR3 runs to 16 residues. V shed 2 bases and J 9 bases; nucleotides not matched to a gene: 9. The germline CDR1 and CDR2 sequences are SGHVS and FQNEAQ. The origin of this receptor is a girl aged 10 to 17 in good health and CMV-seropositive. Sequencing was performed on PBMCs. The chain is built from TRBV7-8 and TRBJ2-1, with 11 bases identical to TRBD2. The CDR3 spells CASSLFSGGAGGEQFF. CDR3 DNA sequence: TGTGCCAGCAGCTTATTTAGCGGGGGGGCCGGGGGTGAGCAGTTCTTC.